Presented here are 15 T cell receptor beta chains from one specimen sequenced in a study of molecular identifiers for immune sequencing clone quantification. Each CDR3 protein gets one entry after TCRdb re-called the PCR reads with MiXCR. In the table there are some 91,000 distinct CDR3 sequences, 20% to 30% of which are singletons. The sequenced material came from naive CD8+ T cells from blood, with Jurkat cell RNA spiked in. Subset noted: FACS-sorted CD8+CD4-CCR7+CD45RA+ naive T cells. All receptors derive from a human donor in good health. Some libraries in this study had Jurkat cell RNA spiked in.

At least ten counts were recorded for this clonotype. The rearrangement links TRBV5-6 to TRBJ2-7; no clear D. The ends were cut back, 2 bases at V and 0 bases at J, with 6 bases in the middle. The CDR3 runs to 13 residues. CDR1 SGHDT and CDR2 YYEEEE come from the germline V gene. CDR3: CASSFDNSYEQYF. The CDR3 region has the DNA TGTGCCAGCAGCTTTGACAACTCCTACGAGCAGTACTTC. Filled out from reference TRBV5-6 and TRBJ2-7, the complete variable domain reads DAGVTQSPTHLIKTRGQQVTLRCSPKSGHDTVSWYQQALGQGPQFIFQYYEEEERQRGNFPDRFSGHQFPNYSSELNVNALLLGDSALYLCASSFDNSYEQYFGPGTRLTVT.

This clonotype was detected many times. This chain uses TRBV2 with TRBJ1-1, with a tentative D call TRBD1 (5 bases). Trimming cost V 6 bases and J 3 bases, with 8 bases left between them. Per germline, CDR1 SNHLY and CDR2 FYNNEI. This CDR3 is 12 amino acids long. CDR3 in amino acids: CASRSGHTEAFF. The CDR3 DNA follows: TGTGCCAGCAGATCAGGGCACACTGAAGCTTTCTTT.

This clonotype was picked up many times. The chain recombines TRBV4-1 with TRBJ2-5; no clear D gene. The germline V gene has CDR1 MGHRA and CDR2 YSYEKL. Trimming pared 2 bases from V and 0 bases from J, leaving 10 bases between. This CDR3 is built from 15 residues. DNA of the CDR3: TGCGCCAGCAGCCAACCTGGACGGAACCAAGAGACCCAGTACTTC. Its translation is CASSQPGRNQETQYF.

This chain uses TRBV4-3 with TRBJ2-7; D perhaps matches TRBD2 (5 bases). CDR3 length: 14 amino acids. Germline V gene data show CDR1 as LGHNA and CDR2 as YSLEER. Trimming removed 4 bases at V and 6 bases at J, with 16 bases between. The CDR3: CASSPARSGSEQYF. The CDR3 DNA reads as TGCGCCAGCAGCCCAGCGCGAAGCGGCTCCGAGCAGTACTTC.

V gene TRBV9 combines with J gene TRBJ1-1, with D unresolved. CDR1 SGDLS and CDR2 YYNGEE come from the germline V gene. The CDR3 covers 14 residues. Trimming cost V 0 bases and J 2 bases, with 8 bases left between them. The CDR3 protein is CASSVGADNTEAFF. The CDR3 bases are TGTGCCAGCAGCGTAGGGGCAGACAACACTGAAGCTTTCTTT.

Turning to this clonotype: With a much larger clone just one base away, this may be a read error. The genes are TRBV27 and TRBJ2-2, with TRBD1 matching 11 bases. With V trimmed by 6 bases and J by 7 bases, 4 bases remained unmatched. The CDR3 spans 14 residues. The germline gives CDR1 MNHEY, CDR2 SMNVEV (reference sequence). In DNA, the CDR3 is TGTGCCAGCAGGCCGGGACAGGGGGACGGGGAGCTGTTTTTT. Its translation: CASRPGQGDGELFF.

A remark on this clonotype: A read error is possible here, since a much larger clone lies one base away. The chain carries TRBV29-1 and TRBJ2-7; possibly TRBD1 or TRBD2 for D (5 bases each). This CDR3 spans 13 amino acids. Germline V gene sequence: CDR1 SQVTM, CDR2 ANQGSEA. CDR3 amino acids: CSIDEGHSYEQYF. In DNA form, the CDR3 reads TGCAGCATTGATGAGGGGCACTCCTACGAGCAGTACTTC.

This clonotype was counted only a few times. V and J are TRBV14 and TRBJ2-1; unclear D gene. The V end lost 0 bases, the J end lost 10 bases, and 7 bases lay between the germline ends. CDR1 SGHDN and CDR2 FVKESK come from the germline V gene. The CDR3 length is 12 residues. For the CDR3, the DNA is TGTGCCAGCAGCCAAGATTGGTCGGAGCAGTTCTTC. Translation gives CASSQDWSEQFF. Filled out from reference TRBV14 and TRBJ2-1, the complete variable domain reads EAGVTQFPSHSVIEKGQTVTLRCDPISGHDNLYWYRRVMGKEIKFLLHFVKESKQDESGMPNNRFLAERTGGTYSTLKVQPAELEDSGVYFCASSQDWSEQFFGPGTRLTVL.

This clonotype came up many times. The V call is TRBV21-1, the J call TRBJ1-5. TRBV21-1 is a pseudogene segment. This CDR3 has 19 amino acids. CDR3 sequence (DNA): TGTGCCAGCACCAAAATCCGGACGGAGGGCCCTCGCCCGCCTCAGCCCCAGCATTTT. The encoded protein is CASTKIRTEGPRPPQPQHF.

On this clonotype: A much larger clone lies a single base off, so this may be a read error. The chain carries TRBV19 and TRBJ2-4; D may be TRBD2 (7 bases). This CDR3 region has 16 residues. Germline CDR1 LNHDA, CDR2 SQIVND (reference sequence). V was cut by 7 bases and J by 5 bases, with 21 bases left in between. CDR3 DNA: TGTGCCAGTACCTTGGGCACCCGGGGGGCCCAAAACATTCAGTACTTC. This codes for CASTLGTRGAQNIQYF.

This clonotype has a count of ten or more. The rearrangement links TRBV27 to TRBJ2-1, with D tentatively TRBD2 (6 bases). This CDR3 comprises 15 residues. The V gene lost 4 bases and the J gene lost 5 bases, with 15 bases spanning the gap. Per germline, CDR1 MNHEY and CDR2 SMNVEV (reference sequence). In DNA, the CDR3 is TGTGCCAGCAGTTCCTACGGACCGGGGGACAATGAGCAGTTCTTC. Its translation: CASSSYGPGDNEQFF.

Ten or more counts support this clonotype. V is TRBV15 and J is TRBJ2-7; the D is unclear. The V and J ends lost 4 bases and 0 bases respectively, with 7 bases between them. The CDR3 sequence is 13 residues long. Germline V gives CDR1 LNHNV, CDR2 YYDKDF (reference sequence). The CDR3 sequence: CATSIDDSYEQYF. The CDR3 region has the DNA TGTGCCACCAGCATCGACGACTCCTACGAGCAGTACTTC.

Note on this clonotype: Because the CDR3's place on the DNA is in doubt, the DNA is left out and the CDR3 is given as listed by TCRdb. V is TRBV30 and J is TRBJ1-2. Germline CDR1 GTSNPN, CDR2 SVGIG (reference sequence). The CDR3 spans 11 residues, counting both ends. The CDR3 reads CAWWAGGSFTF.

This clonotype came up many times. This rearrangement joins TRBV7-3 to TRBJ2-1; 7 nucleotides align to TRBD2. Unmatched junction bases numbered 7, after V lost 5 bases and J lost 0 bases. The germline CDR1 and CDR2 sequences are SGHTA and FQGTGA. The CDR3 sequence is 16 residues long. The CDR3 loop is CASSMDGGSSYNEQFF. In nucleotides, the CDR3 is TGTGCCAGCAGCATGGACGGCGGGAGCTCCTACAATGAGCAGTTCTTC.

This clonotype showed up many times. This chain links TRBV7-9 with TRBJ2-3, with 8 bases identical to TRBD2. The CDR3 sequence is 17 residues long. Germline CDR1 SEHNR, CDR2 FQNEAQ (reference sequence). Trimming took 6 bases from V and 7 from J; bases not matched to a gene: 18. CDR3 nucleotides: TGTGCCAGCAGTCAGGATTTAGCGGGAAGGACCATGCATACGCAGTATTTT. Translating gives CASSQDLAGRTMHTQYF.